The T cell receptor (beta chain) under discussion was sequenced for a study of regulatory T cells in long-lasting Graves disease. Points from the study as a whole: Less diverse TCR repertoires were seen in persistent Graves' patients than in newly diagnosed ones. Persistent patients shared more public clonotypes (2,741) than new patients (approximately 1,000).

With respect to this clonotype: Its matching antigen is unknown.

The time point is: persistent/refractory GD, antithyroid drugs over 5 years with positive TRAb. Scientists built the TCR library using RNA that was extracted from PBMCs. Arm-PCR of CDR3 regions and iRepertoire HTBI primers were the basis on which TCR beta libraries were built. How the authors handled the data: The identification of 62 TRBV and some 13 TRBJ segments was made across samples. TCRdb analysed the multiplex PCR reads with MiXCR anew, one entry per CDR3 protein. The V and J calls were not made by the authors but by TCRdb's processing. The sample has 350,000 to 500,000 distinct CDR3 sequences, 21% seen once. This TCR derives from a female donor with Graves disease. Sequencing was performed on peripheral blood mononuclear cells (PBMCs), taken when the disease was refractory, from a patient treated with antithyroid drugs.

The CDR3 DNA reads as TGTGCCAGCAGTTTATCGGCTGGGGGCACAGATACGCAGTATTTT. Protein product: CASSLSAGGTDTQYF. The chain is built from TRBV12-3 or TRBV12-4 and TRBJ2-3; D uncertain. The CDR3 consists of 15 residues. V lost 2 bases to trimming and J lost 1 base, with 10 bases between them.